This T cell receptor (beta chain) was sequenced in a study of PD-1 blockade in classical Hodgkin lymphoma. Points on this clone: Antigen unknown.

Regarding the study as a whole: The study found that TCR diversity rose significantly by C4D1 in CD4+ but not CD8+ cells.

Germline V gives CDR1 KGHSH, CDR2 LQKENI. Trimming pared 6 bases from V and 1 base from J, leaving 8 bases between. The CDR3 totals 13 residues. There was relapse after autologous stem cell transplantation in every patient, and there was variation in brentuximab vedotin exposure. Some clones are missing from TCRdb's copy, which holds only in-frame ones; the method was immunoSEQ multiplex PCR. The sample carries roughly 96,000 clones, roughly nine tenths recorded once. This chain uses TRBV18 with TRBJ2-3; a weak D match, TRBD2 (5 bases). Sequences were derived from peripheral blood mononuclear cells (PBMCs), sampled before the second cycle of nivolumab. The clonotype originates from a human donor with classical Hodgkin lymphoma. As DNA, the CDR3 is TGTGCCAGCTCGCGTAGCGGCACAGATACGCAGTATTTT. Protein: CASSRSGTDTQYF.